This is a list of T cell receptor beta chains from one sample in a study of T cell repertoires in cytomegalovirus infection. In TCRdb, the reads were re-called with MiXCR into one record per CDR3 protein. The table has over 100,000 distinct CDR3 sequences, 15% to 20% seen once. The sequencing input was PBMCs. Receptors originate from a human donor in good health (CMV status not recorded). Some clones in this sample may be carry-over from other donors' samples. Both conserved end residues are part of each CDR3. The D gene is left open where the match is weak. The size entry is marked missing in some rows and otherwise reads once, few, many or a size class.

D | J | V | size | DNA | CDR3
TRBD1 | TRBJ1-6 | TRBV14 | NA | TGTGCCAGCAGCCAAGAAGGGAACAGGGGTAATTCACCCCTCCACTTT | CASSQEGNRGNSPLHF
TRBD1 | TRBJ1-2 | TRBV20-1 | NA | TGCAGTGCTAGAAAATCAGGGGGGAAGATATGTGGCTACACCTTC | CSARKSGGKICGYTF
TRBD1 | TRBJ1-6 | TRBV9 | NA | TGTGCCAGCAGCTCATCAGGGGGTAATTCACCCCTCCACTTT | CASSSSGGNSPLHF
TRBD1 | TRBJ2-2 | TRBV7-2 | many | TGTGCCAGCAGCAGAAAGGGGGCGGGCACCGGGGAGCTGTTTTTT | CASSRKGAGTGELFF
TRBD1 | TRBJ2-7 | TRBV19 | NA | TGTGCCAGTAGTGTGGTTGGACAGGGGACCTTTTACGAGCAGTACTTC | CASSVVGQGTFYEQYF
NA | TRBJ2-6 | TRBV25-1 | many | TGTGCCAGCAGTGAATATACGGCATCTGGGGCCAACGTCCTGACTTTC | CASSEYTASGANVLTF
NA | TRBJ2-3 | TRBV7-3 | few | TGTGCCAGCAGCTTATTGCAGGGGGATACGCAGTATTTT | CASSLLQGDTQYF
TRBD1 | TRBJ2-1 | TRBV7-9 | many | TGTGCCAGCAGCGCCCTTGACAGGGGCAATGAGCAGTTCTTC | CASSALDRGNEQFF
NA | TRBJ2-7 | TRBV20-1 | few | TGCAGTGCTAGAGTGGGGGGACGGACTGTTTCCTACGAGCAGTACTTC | CSARVGGRTVSYEQYF
NA | TRBJ2-7 | TRBV5-1 | few | TGCGCCAGCAGCTTGGAAGGCGTTATAGGGCAGTACTTC | CASSLEGVIGQYF
NA | TRBJ1-2 | TRBV7-2 | NA | TGTGCCAGCAGCCTAGAAACAGGTGGCTACACCTTC | CASSLETGGYTF
TRBD1 | TRBJ2-1 | TRBV28 | NA | TGTGCCAGCACCCAAGGGGACAGGGTTCGGGATGAGCAGTTCTTC | CASTQGDRVRDEQFF
TRBD1 | TRBJ1-2 | TRBV27 | many | TGTGCCAGCAGTACCCAGGGGGCAAACTATGGCTACACCTTC | CASSTQGANYGYTF
NA | TRBJ1-1 | TRBV11-2 | NA | TGTGCCAGCAGCATACAGAGGGAAGCTTTCTTT | CASSIQREAFF
TRBD2 | TRBJ2-3 | TRBV7-2 | medium-sized | TGTGCCAGCAGCGATGGGGTAGCGGGGTGGAGCACAGATACGCAGTATTTT | CASSDGVAGWSTDTQYF
NA | TRBJ1-2 | TRBV5-1 | NA | TGCGCCAGCAGCTTGGGGGCAGCTCTTGGCTACACCTTC | CASSLGAALGYTF
TRBD1 | TRBJ2-2 | TRBV5-1 | many | TGCGCCAGCAGCCCGTGGCCAAAGGGACAGGGTACCGGGGAGCTGTTTTTT | CASSPWPKGQGTGELFF
TRBD1 | TRBJ1-6 | TRBV2 | NA | TGTGCCAGCAGTGCGTCGACAGGGGCCTATTCACCCCTCCACTTT | CASSASTGAYSPLHF
NA | TRBJ2-1 | TRBV5-1 | many | TGCGCCAGCAGCTTAGTAGGAGAGGATGAGCAGTTCTTC | CASSLVGEDEQFF
TRBD1 | TRBJ2-7 | TRBV19 | NA | TGTGCCAGTAGTACCCTGTGGACAGGGGGCTACGAGCAGTACTTC | CASSTLWTGGYEQYF
NA | TRBJ2-5 | TRBV29-1 | NA | TGCAGCGTTGTGGACAGAGAGACCCAGTACTTC | CSVVDRETQYF
NA | TRBJ2-1 | TRBV25-1 | NA | TGTGCCAGCAGTGAGGGGAGGGAGCAGTTCTTC | CASSEGREQFF